The entry below gives a single TCR beta chain sequence along with its context. Its antigen is currently not known. No base qualities exist here, and no much larger clone lies one base off it. This entry comes from a study of siplizumab effects on memory and regulatory T cells (dated by TCRdb to about 2019). Concerning the study at large: The study looked at the effect of siplizumab, an anti-CD2 antibody, on alloreactive T-cell subsets in allogeneic mixed lymphocyte reactions made from human PBMCs.

Overall results and qualifications from the work: Sequences below about 10^-5 frequency were poorly captured, so only a minor fraction of alloreactive clones could be mapped to unstimulated subsets. Unstimulated naive T cells appeared to be more diverse than memory T cells, and naive cells seemed to make a substantial contribution to the alloresponse. Whether proliferating Tregs from siplizumab cultures actually had suppressive function was not functionally confirmed. Among mappable alloreactive CD4+ clones, an average Treg-derived fraction of about 70% was observed with siplizumab, compared with around 28% in control reactions. The cumulative frequency of alloreactive sequences that could be traced back to unstimulated CD4+ memory T cells was significantly reduced by siplizumab. About 80-97% of proliferating CD4+ or CD8+ clones could not be given a naive or memory phenotype.

Sorted unstimulated T cells and proliferating T cells recovered from mixed lymphocyte reactions were subjected to TCRbeta CDR3 sequencing. Fresh whole blood from ten HLA-typed healthy donors was used as the source from which PBMCs were isolated. To map where alloreactive clones came from, unstimulated CD4+ non-regulatory T cells were FACS-sorted. Libraries were constructed by the immunoSEQ multiplex PCR assay. Approximately 100,000 TCR templates per sample were assayed on the deep sequencing platform. Genomic DNA extracted from sorted T cells was the material used for TCRbeta CDR3 sequencing. As for the original processing: The R programming language was used for clonal analysis of TCRbeta CDR3 data. Unstimulated samples were compared with post-reaction CFSE-low samples to define alloreactive CD4+ and CD8+ clones. Alloreactive CD4+ clones were assigned to regulatory or non-regulatory origin by matching sequences to sorted unstimulated Treg and non-Treg repertoires. This is the immuneACCESS table as TCRdb keeps it, with only in-frame sequences that have V and J called. A part of the clones is gone; compared with another copy, unresolved V genes explain less than half, and the rest is unexplained. V, J and clone size reflect that table, while D and trimming were determined from the DNA. This sample is represented by under 150,000 clones; 90% to 95% of them were singletons. The top ten clonotypes cover around 1.5% of the sample.

As encoded in the germline V gene, CDR1 is KGHSH while CDR2 is LQKENI. A distance of 9 bases separates the germline ends of V and J, which lose 3 bases and 1 base respectively. The CDR3 contains 14 residues, cysteine and phenylalanine counted. Kept here is only the CDR3 DNA, which spans 42 bases and is read in frame from base 1. This receptor chain uses TRBV18 and TRBJ2-5; the D segment may tentatively be TRBD1 or TRBD2, each giving 5 matched bases. Sequenced sample: non-Treg CD4+ T cells sorted from blood. The sample's cell subset or site label, decoded: FACS-sorted unstimulated CD4+ non-regulatory T cells. The TCR was taken from a human donor in good health. The nucleotides are TGTGCCAGCTCACCCCGGGACGGCCAAGAGACCCAGTACTTC. It translates to CASSPRDGQETQYF.